Listed below are T cell receptor beta chains from one sample, sequenced in a study of beta chain features in type 1 diabetes. TCRdb's copy holds only in-frame clones and misses some; the assay was immunoSEQ multiplex PCR. The sample yields around 280,000 clones, 8% seen once. Sequencing input: central memory CD4+ T cells from blood. The receptors derive from a woman under 30 in good health. Both conserved end residues are part of each CDR3. D genes are given only for firm matches. For some rows the clone size is stated as once, few or many, or as a class when expanded; others skip it.

j_call cdr3_length v_call d_call clone_size cdr3_nt cdr3_aa
TRBJ2-6 17 TRBV7-3 TRBD1 - TGTGCCAGCAGCTCCCCGGGACAGGGTACTGGGGCCAACGTCCTGACTTTC CASSSPGQGTGANVLTF
TRBJ2-3 17 TRBV7-3 - many TGTGCCAGCAGCCAAGCCCCTATTACGGCCTTCACAGATACGCAGTATTTT CASSQAPITAFTDTQYF
TRBJ2-5 16 TRBV5-1 - - TGCGCCAGCAGCCTATATGGAGGGAGAGGACAAGAGACCCAGTACTTC CASSLYGGRGQETQYF
TRBJ2-1 13 TRBV18 - - TGTGCCAGCTCACCACCTGACTGGGACGAGCAGTTCTTC CASSPPDWDEQFF
TRBJ2-1 13 TRBV2 TRBD2 few TGTGCCAGCATCTACGGGGGGGCCGATGAGCAGTTCTTC CASIYGGADEQFF
TRBJ2-5 15 TRBV28 TRBD2 - TGTGCCAGCAGGGGACTAGGGGTGGTGAGGGGGACCCAGTACTTC CASRGLGVVRGTQYF
TRBJ2-2 14 TRBV7-2 TRBD2 few TGTGCCAACCCAGCGGGAGTGCACCCCGGGGAGCTGTTTTTT CANPAGVHPGELFF
TRBJ2-7 14 TRBV27 - few TGTGCCAGCAGTTTTGGGCCCGGAGGGTTCGAGCAGTACTTC CASSFGPGGFEQYF
TRBJ2-7 13 TRBV29-1 TRBD1 - TGCAGCGTTTCTGGACAGGGTATCTACGAGCAGTACTTC CSVSGQGIYEQYF
TRBJ2-3 20 TRBV9 TRBD2 - TGTGCCAGCAGCACCCGGACTAGCGGGTCCCAGGCCTACAGCACAGATACGCAGTATTTT CASSTRTSGSQAYSTDTQYF
TRBJ2-1 14 TRBV18 TRBD1 few TGTGCCAGCTCACCAGGACAGGGCTACAATGAGCAGTTCTTC CASSPGQGYNEQFF
TRBJ2-1 14 TRBV7-2 - - TGTGCCAGCAGCTTATTGGGCACGGACAATGAGCAGTTCTTC CASSLLGTDNEQFF
TRBJ2-3 15 TRBV13 - few TGTGCCAGCAGCTTAGGCCGCCGGAACACAGATACGCAGTATTTT CASSLGRRNTDTQYF
TRBJ1-5 15 TRBV7-9 - - TGTGCCAGCAGCCAGCGGGACGGAAGCAATCAGCCCCAGCATTTT CASSQRDGSNQPQHF
TRBJ1-1 15 TRBV7-3 TRBD1 - TGTGCCAGCAGCTTAATGGCAGGGGGTAGGGCTGAAGCTTTCTTT CASSLMAGGRAEAFF
TRBJ1-2 12 TRBV30 - once TGTGCCTGGAGTGGGGCCAGGGACGGCTACACCTTC CAWSGARDGYTF
TRBJ1-1 14 TRBV14 TRBD1 few TGTGCCAGCAGCCCATGGGACAGGAACACTGAAGCTTTCTTT CASSPWDRNTEAFF
TRBJ1-5 15 TRBV7-2 - - TGTGCCAGCAGCTTAGGGTCCGGTAACAATCAGCCCCAGCATTTT CASSLGSGNNQPQHF
TRBJ1-6 13 TRBV6-6 - few TGTGCCAGCAGATGGGACGGAAATTCACCCCTCCACTTT CASRWDGNSPLHF
TRBJ2-1 14 TRBV5-1 TRBD2 few TGCGCCAGCACGGGGGGAACTTCCTACAATGAGCAGTTCTTC CASTGGTSYNEQFF
TRBJ1-1 11 TRBV7-9 - few TGTGCCAGCAGCGACCTCTTAGAAGCTTTCTTT CASSDLLEAFF
TRBJ2-5 16 TRBV29-1 TRBD2 - TGCAGCGTTGAAGAAGGTCTAGCGGGAGGGACAGAGACCCAGTACTTC CSVEEGLAGGTETQYF
TRBJ1-2 15 TRBV7-8 TRBD1 - TGTGCCAGCAGCTTCAACCGGGACAGGGCAGATGGCTACACCTTC CASSFNRDRADGYTF
TRBJ2-7 15 TRBV11-2 - few TGTGCCAGCAGCTCCCAGGGAGTGCAGGGCTACGAGCAGTACTTC CASSSQGVQGYEQYF
TRBJ2-1 13 TRBV11-2 - many TGTGCCAGCAGCCTGACCCTTGACAATGAGCAGTTCTTC CASSLTLDNEQFF
TRBJ2-6 15 TRBV7-9 - many TGTGCCAGCAGCTTAGTGGGGGCTGGGGCCAACGTCCTGACTTTC CASSLVGAGANVLTF
TRBJ1-2 11 TRBV28 - few TGTGCCAGCAGTTTCGTGAATGGCTACACCTTC CASSFVNGYTF
TRBJ1-4 13 TRBV29-1 - - TGCAGCGTTGAAGGGGGGGCTGGTGAAAAACTGTTTTTT CSVEGGAGEKLFF
TRBJ2-7 14 TRBV27 - - TGTGCCAGCAGTTTTACAGTCCTCTCCTACGAGCAGTACTTC CASSFTVLSYEQYF
TRBJ2-7 15 TRBV9 TRBD1 - TGTGCCAGCAGCGTAGGGGACAGGGAGGTCTACGAGCAGTACTTC CASSVGDREVYEQYF
TRBJ1-1 13 TRBV6-5 - few TGTGCCAGCAGTTTGACAGTGAACACTGAAGCTTTCTTT CASSLTVNTEAFF